Listed below are T cell receptor beta chains from one sample, sequenced in a study of blood T cell repertoires in COVID-19. Clones were sequenced by immunoSEQ multiplex PCR, and TCRdb holds only the in-frame ones, with some missing. Of approximately 280,000 clones listed, about 93% are singletons. Material for sequencing was peripheral blood. The receptors were sampled from a woman aged 25 to 39 with COVID-19, enrolled during active disease. The CDR3 runs from the conserved cysteine through the conserved F or W. The D gene is left open where the match is weak. Clone size appears in some rows only: once, few, many, or a class for an expanded clone.

V gene: TRBV28; D gene: .; clone size: .; J gene: TRBJ1-4; CDR3 length: 14; CDR3 DNA: TGTGCCAGCAGTTCCCGAAGGGGTAATGAAAAACTGTTTTTT; CDR3 protein: CASSSRRGNEKLFF
V gene: TRBV5-1; D gene: TRBD1; clone size: .; J gene: TRBJ1-3; CDR3 length: 15; CDR3 DNA: TGCGCCAGCAGCCTTCAGGGGGCAGCCGGAAACACCATATATTTT; CDR3 protein: CASSLQGAAGNTIYF
V gene: TRBV30; D gene: TRBD2; clone size: .; J gene: TRBJ2-7; CDR3 length: 13; CDR3 DNA: TGTGCCTGGACTAGCGGGGGAAACTACGAGCAGTACTTC; CDR3 protein: CAWTSGGNYEQYF
V gene: TRBV2; D gene: .; clone size: .; J gene: TRBJ1-2; CDR3 length: 13; CDR3 DNA: TGTGCCAGCAGTGGATGGACAGCCTATGGCTACACCTTC; CDR3 protein: CASSGWTAYGYTF
V gene: TRBV12-3/TRBV12-4; D gene: .; clone size: .; J gene: TRBJ1-1; CDR3 length: 13; CDR3 DNA: TGTGCCAGCAGTTTAGGAGCCCCCACTGAAGCTTTCTTT; CDR3 protein: CASSLGAPTEAFF
V gene: TRBV2; D gene: TRBD1; clone size: .; J gene: TRBJ1-4; CDR3 length: 14; CDR3 DNA: TGTGCCAGCAGTGGGCCAGGGGGCCGGGTAAAACTGTTTTTT; CDR3 protein: CASSGPGGRVKLFF
V gene: TRBV5-1; D gene: TRBD1; clone size: .; J gene: TRBJ1-1; CDR3 length: 13; CDR3 DNA: TGCGCCAGCAGCCTGGACAGGTTGACTGAAGCTTTCTTT; CDR3 protein: CASSLDRLTEAFF
V gene: TRBV2; D gene: TRBD2; clone size: .; J gene: TRBJ2-5; CDR3 length: 17; CDR3 DNA: TGTGCCAGCAAAACGCTATTTAGCGGGAGGGCCGGCGAGACCCAGTACTTC; CDR3 protein: CASKTLFSGRAGETQYF
V gene: TRBV7-8; D gene: .; clone size: .; J gene: TRBJ1-6; CDR3 length: 15; CDR3 DNA: TGTGCCAGCAGCTGGAGACAGATCGTAGGTTCACCCCTCCACTTT; CDR3 protein: CASSWRQIVGSPLHF
V gene: TRBV5-1; D gene: .; clone size: .; J gene: TRBJ2-2; CDR3 length: 15; CDR3 DNA: TGCGCCAGCATCCTGGGGGGAGTAAGCACCGGGGAGCTGTTTTTT; CDR3 protein: CASILGGVSTGELFF
V gene: TRBV5-6; D gene: .; clone size: once; J gene: TRBJ2-2; CDR3 length: 14; CDR3 DNA: TGTGCCAGCAGCTTGTCGCGGGGAACCGGGGAGCTGTTTTTT; CDR3 protein: CASSLSRGTGELFF
V gene: TRBV3-1/TRBV3-2; D gene: TRBD1; clone size: .; J gene: TRBJ1-2; CDR3 length: 12; CDR3 DNA: TGTGCCAGCAGCGACAGGGGGCTGGGGATCACCTTC; CDR3 protein: CASSDRGLGITF
V gene: TRBV28; D gene: TRBD2; clone size: .; J gene: TRBJ2-3; CDR3 length: 15; CDR3 DNA: TGTGCCAGCAATCTTAGCGGGAGGTTCACAGATACGCAGTATTTT; CDR3 protein: CASNLSGRFTDTQYF
V gene: TRBV11-2; D gene: .; clone size: .; J gene: TRBJ1-1; CDR3 length: 15; CDR3 DNA: TGTGCCAGCACCTCCCTCTTGGGGGCGAACACTGAAGCTTTCTTT; CDR3 protein: CASTSLLGANTEAFF
V gene: TRBV7-2; D gene: TRBD2; clone size: .; J gene: TRBJ2-5; CDR3 length: 14; CDR3 DNA: TGTGCCAGCAGCTTGGCGGGAGGGGGGGAGACCCAGTACTTC; CDR3 protein: CASSLAGGGETQYF
V gene: TRBV3-1/TRBV3-2; D gene: .; clone size: .; J gene: TRBJ2-3; CDR3 length: 15; CDR3 DNA: TGTGCCAGCAGCCCACAGCAGCAAAGCACAGATACGCAGTATTTT; CDR3 protein: CASSPQQQSTDTQYF
V gene: TRBV6-1; D gene: TRBD2; clone size: .; J gene: TRBJ2-7; CDR3 length: 15; CDR3 DNA: TGTGCCAGCAGTGAATTGGCTAGCGGGAGGGGCGAGCAGTACTTC; CDR3 protein: CASSELASGRGEQYF
V gene: TRBV6-5; D gene: TRBD1; clone size: .; J gene: TRBJ1-1; CDR3 length: 16; CDR3 DNA: TGTGCCAGCAGTTACTCAGGGGGCCGAATCCAAGCTGGAGCTTTCTTT; CDR3 protein: CASSYSGGRIQAGAFF
V gene: TRBV28; D gene: .; clone size: .; J gene: TRBJ1-1; CDR3 length: 15; CDR3 DNA: TGTGCCAGCCCTGGGAAGGGGCGGATGAACACTGAAGCTTTCTTT; CDR3 protein: CASPGKGRMNTEAFF
V gene: TRBV19; D gene: .; clone size: .; J gene: TRBJ2-7; CDR3 length: 16; CDR3 DNA: TGTGCCAGTAGATCATATGGGGCAGGAGATTCCTACGAGCAGTACTTC; CDR3 protein: CASRSYGAGDSYEQYF
V gene: TRBV14; D gene: TRBD1; clone size: .; J gene: TRBJ1-2; CDR3 length: 15; CDR3 DNA: TGTGCCAGCAGCCCTCACGGACAGGGGGTTCGCGGCTACACCTTC; CDR3 protein: CASSPHGQGVRGYTF
V gene: TRBV7-9; D gene: TRBD2; clone size: .; J gene: TRBJ2-7; CDR3 length: 15; CDR3 DNA: TGTGCCAGCAGCTTTTCCAGCGGGACCTCCTACGAGCAGTACTTC; CDR3 protein: CASSFSSGTSYEQYF
V gene: TRBV20-1; D gene: .; clone size: .; J gene: TRBJ1-1; CDR3 length: 15; CDR3 DNA: TGCAGTGCTAGTCTTTTGGGCAGGGCGAACACTGAAGCTTTCTTT; CDR3 protein: CSASLLGRANTEAFF
V gene: TRBV6-5; D gene: TRBD2; clone size: .; J gene: TRBJ2-3; CDR3 length: 15; CDR3 DNA: TGTGCCAGCACGATGCGGGAGGGCCTTTTAGATACGCAGTATTTT; CDR3 protein: CASTMREGLLDTQYF